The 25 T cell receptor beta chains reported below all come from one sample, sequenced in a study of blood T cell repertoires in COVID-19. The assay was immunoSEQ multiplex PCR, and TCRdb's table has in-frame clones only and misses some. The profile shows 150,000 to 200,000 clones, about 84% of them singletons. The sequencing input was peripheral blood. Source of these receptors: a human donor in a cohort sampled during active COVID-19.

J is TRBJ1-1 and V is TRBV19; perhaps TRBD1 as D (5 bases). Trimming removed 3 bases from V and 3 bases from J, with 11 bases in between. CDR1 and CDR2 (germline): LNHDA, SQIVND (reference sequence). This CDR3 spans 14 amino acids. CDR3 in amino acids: CASSIREGDTEAFF. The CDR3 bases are TGTGCCAGTAGTATCAGGGAAGGCGACACTGAAGCTTTCTTT.

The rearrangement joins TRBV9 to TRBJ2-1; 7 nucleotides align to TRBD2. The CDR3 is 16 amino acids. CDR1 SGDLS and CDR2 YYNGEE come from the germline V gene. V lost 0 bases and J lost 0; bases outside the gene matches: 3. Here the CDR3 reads CASSVEAGNSYNEQFF. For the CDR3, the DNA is TGTGCCAGCAGCGTAGAAGCGGGGAACTCCTACAATGAGCAGTTCTTC. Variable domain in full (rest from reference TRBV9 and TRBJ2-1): DSGVTQTPKHLITATGQRVTLRCSPRSGDLSVYWYQQSLDQGLQFLIQYYNGEERAKGNILERFSAQQFPDLHSELNLSSLELGDSALYFCASSVEAGNSYNEQFFGPGTRLTVL.

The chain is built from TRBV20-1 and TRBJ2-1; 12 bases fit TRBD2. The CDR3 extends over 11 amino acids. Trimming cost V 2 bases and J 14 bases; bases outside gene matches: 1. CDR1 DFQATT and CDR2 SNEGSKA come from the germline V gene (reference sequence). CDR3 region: CSARTSGGKFF. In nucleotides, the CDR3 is TGCAGTGCTAGAACTAGCGGGGGGAAGTTCTTC.

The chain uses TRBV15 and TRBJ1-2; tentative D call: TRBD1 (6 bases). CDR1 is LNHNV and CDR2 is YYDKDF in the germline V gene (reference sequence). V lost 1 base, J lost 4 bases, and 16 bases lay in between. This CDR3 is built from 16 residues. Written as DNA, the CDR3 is TGTGCCACCAGCAGAGGACAGGCCCGAGCGGCCTATGGCTACACCTTC. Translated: CATSRGQARAAYGYTF.

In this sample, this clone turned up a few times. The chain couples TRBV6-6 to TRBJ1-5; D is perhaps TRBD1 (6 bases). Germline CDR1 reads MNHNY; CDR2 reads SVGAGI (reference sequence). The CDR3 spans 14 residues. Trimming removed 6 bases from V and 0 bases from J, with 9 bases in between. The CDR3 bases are TGTGCCAGCAGGGACAGCAATAGCAATCAGCCCCAGCATTTT. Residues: CASRDSNSNQPQHF.

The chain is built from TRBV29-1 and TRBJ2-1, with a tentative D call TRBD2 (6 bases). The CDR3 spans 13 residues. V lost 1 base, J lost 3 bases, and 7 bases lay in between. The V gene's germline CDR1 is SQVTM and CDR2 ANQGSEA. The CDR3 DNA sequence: TGCAGCGTTGAAGGGGGGGTCTACAATGAGCAGTTCTTC. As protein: CSVEGGVYNEQFF.

The CDR3 loop is CASSPPPGQFLLGYTF. The CDR3 region has the DNA TGTGCCAGCTCACCACCTCCTGGACAATTTCTCCTTGGCTACACCTTC. This chain joins TRBV18 and TRBJ1-2; maybe TRBD1 (5 bases). CDR1 and CDR2 (germline): KGHSH, LQKENI. Between the trimmed V and J ends, which lost 0 bases and 7 bases, there was a span of 18 bases. The CDR3 runs to 16 residues.

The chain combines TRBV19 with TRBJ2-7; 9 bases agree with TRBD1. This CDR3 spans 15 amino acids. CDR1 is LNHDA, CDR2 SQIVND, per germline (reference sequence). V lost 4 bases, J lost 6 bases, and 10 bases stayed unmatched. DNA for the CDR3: TGTGCCAGTAGTAAGCTCCGGGACAGGGAAAGCGAGCAGTACTTC. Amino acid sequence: CASSKLRDRESEQYF.

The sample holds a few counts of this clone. The CDR3 protein is CASSPSTGVGYTF. Written as DNA, the CDR3 is TGTGCCAGCAGCCCTTCAACAGGGGTGGGCTACACCTTC. V is TRBV7-9 and J is TRBJ1-2; 7 bases agree with TRBD1. Germline-derived CDR1 and CDR2 are SEHNR and FQNEAQ (reference sequence). The CDR3 consists of 13 residues. V was pared by 5 bases and J by 8 bases, with 8 bases of the junction left unmatched. Variable domain in full (rest from reference TRBV7-9 and TRBJ1-2): DTGVSQNPRHKITKRGQNVTFRCDPISEHNRLYWYRQTLGQGPEFLTYFQNEAQLEKSRLLSDRFSAERPKGSFSTLEIQRTEQGDSAMYLCASSPSTGVGYTFGSGTRLTVV.

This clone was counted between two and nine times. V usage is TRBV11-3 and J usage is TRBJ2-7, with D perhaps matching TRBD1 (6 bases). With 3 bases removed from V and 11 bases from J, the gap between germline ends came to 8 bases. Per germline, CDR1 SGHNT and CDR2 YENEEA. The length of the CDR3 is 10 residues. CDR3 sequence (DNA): TGTGCCAGCAGCTTCCCAGGGGAGTACTTC. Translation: CASSFPGEYF.

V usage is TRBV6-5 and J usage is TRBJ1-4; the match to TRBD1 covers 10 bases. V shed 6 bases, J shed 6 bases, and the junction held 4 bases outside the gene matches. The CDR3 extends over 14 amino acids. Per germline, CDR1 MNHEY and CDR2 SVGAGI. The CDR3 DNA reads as TGTGCCAGCAGCGACAGGGGGCGTCATGAAAAACTGTTTTTT. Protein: CASSDRGRHEKLFF.

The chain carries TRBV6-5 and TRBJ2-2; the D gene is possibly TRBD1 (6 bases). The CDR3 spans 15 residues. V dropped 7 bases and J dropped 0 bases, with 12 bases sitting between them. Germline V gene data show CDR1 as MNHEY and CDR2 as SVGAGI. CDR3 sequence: CASKWGHANTGELFF. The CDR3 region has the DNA TGTGCCAGCAAATGGGGACACGCGAACACCGGGGAGCTGTTTTTT.

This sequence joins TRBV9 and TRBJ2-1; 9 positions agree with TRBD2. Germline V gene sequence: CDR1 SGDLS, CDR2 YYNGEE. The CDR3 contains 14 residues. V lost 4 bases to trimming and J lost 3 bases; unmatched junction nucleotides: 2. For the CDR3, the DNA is TGTGCCAGCAGCCTAGCGGGGAACTACAATGAGCAGTTCTTC. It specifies CASSLAGNYNEQFF.

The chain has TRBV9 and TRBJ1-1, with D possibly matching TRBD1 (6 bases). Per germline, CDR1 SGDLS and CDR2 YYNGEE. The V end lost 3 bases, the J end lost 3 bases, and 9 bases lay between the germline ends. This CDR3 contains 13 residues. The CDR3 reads CASSEGEYTEAFF. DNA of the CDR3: TGTGCCAGCAGCGAGGGGGAGTACACTGAAGCTTTCTTT. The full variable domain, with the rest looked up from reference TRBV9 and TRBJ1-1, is DSGVTQTPKHLITATGQRVTLRCSPRSGDLSVYWYQQSLDQGLQFLIQYYNGEERAKGNILERFSAQQFPDLHSELNLSSLELGDSALYFCASSEGEYTEAFFGQGTRLTVV.

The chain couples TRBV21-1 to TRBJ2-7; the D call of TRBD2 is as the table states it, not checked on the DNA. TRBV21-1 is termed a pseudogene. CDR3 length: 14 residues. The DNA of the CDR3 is TGTGCCAGCAGCAAGGGGGGGGGCGGAAAAGCGCAGTACTTC. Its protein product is CASSKGGGGKAQYF.

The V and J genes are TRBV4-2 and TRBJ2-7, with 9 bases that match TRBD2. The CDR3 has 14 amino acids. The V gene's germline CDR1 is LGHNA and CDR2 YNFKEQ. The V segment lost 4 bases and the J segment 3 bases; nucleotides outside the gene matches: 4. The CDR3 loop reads CASSPTSGYYEQYF. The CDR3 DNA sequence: TGTGCCAGCAGCCCCACTAGCGGGTACTACGAGCAGTACTTC.

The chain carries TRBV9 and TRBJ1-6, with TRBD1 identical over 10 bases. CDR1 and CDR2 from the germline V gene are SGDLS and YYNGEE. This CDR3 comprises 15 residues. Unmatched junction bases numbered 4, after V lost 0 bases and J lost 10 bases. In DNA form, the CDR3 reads TGTGCCAGCAGCGTAGAAGACAGGGGGCTCTCACCCCTCCACTTT. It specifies CASSVEDRGLSPLHF.

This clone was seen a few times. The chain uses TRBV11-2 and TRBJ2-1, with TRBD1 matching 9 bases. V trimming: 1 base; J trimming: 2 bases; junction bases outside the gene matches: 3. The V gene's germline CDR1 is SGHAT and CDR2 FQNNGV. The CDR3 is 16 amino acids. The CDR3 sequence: CASSLAGTGPYNEQFF. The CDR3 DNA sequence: TGTGCCAGCAGCTTAGCAGGGACAGGGCCCTACAATGAGCAGTTCTTC.

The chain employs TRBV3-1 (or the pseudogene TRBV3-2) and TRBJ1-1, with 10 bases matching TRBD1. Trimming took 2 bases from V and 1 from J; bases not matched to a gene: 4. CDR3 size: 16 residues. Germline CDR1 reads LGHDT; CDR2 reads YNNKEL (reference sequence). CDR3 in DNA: TGTGCCAGCAGCCAACATGGACAGGGGGGGAACACTGAAGCTTTCTTT. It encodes CASSQHGQGGNTEAFF.

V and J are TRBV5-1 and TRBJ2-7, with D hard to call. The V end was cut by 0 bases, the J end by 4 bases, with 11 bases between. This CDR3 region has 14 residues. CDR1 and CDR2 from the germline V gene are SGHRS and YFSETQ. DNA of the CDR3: TGCGCCAGCAGCTTGGGACTGAGCAGTTACGAGCAGTACTTC. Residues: CASSLGLSSYEQYF.

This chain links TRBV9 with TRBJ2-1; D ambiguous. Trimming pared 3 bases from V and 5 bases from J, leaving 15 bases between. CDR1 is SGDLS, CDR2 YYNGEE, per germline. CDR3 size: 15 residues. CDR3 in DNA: TGTGCCAGCAGCGAAACCGGGTGGTCGAACAATGAGCAGTTCTTC. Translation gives CASSETGWSNNEQFF. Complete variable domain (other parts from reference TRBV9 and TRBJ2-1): DSGVTQTPKHLITATGQRVTLRCSPRSGDLSVYWYQQSLDQGLQFLIQYYNGEERAKGNILERFSAQQFPDLHSELNLSSLELGDSALYFCASSETGWSNNEQFFGPGTRLTVL.

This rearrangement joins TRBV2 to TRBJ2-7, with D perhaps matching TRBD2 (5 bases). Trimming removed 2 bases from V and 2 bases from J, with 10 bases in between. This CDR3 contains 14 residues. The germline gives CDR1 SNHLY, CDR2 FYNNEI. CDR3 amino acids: CASSERVGAYEQYF. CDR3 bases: TGTGCCAGCAGTGAAAGAGTCGGGGCCTACGAGCAGTACTTC.

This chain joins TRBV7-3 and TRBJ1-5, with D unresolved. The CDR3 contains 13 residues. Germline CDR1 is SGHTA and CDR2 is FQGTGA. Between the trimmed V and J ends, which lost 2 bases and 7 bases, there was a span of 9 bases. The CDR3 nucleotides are TGTGCCAGCAGCTTAGCGGGTGGGCAGCCCCAGCATTTT. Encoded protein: CASSLAGGQPQHF.

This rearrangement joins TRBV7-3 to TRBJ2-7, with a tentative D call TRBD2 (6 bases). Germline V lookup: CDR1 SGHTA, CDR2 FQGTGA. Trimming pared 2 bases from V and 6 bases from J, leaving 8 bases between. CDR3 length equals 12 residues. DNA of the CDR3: TGTGCCAGCAGCTTATCCGGGGGCGAGCAGTACTTC. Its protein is CASSLSGGEQYF.

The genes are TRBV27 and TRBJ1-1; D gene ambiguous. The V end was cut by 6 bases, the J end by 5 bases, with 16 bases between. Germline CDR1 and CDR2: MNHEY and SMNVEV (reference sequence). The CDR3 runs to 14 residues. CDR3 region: CASSLQIWETEAFF. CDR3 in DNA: TGTGCCAGCAGCCTACAAATATGGGAGACTGAAGCTTTCTTT.